The T cell receptor beta chain under discussion was sequenced for a study of technical replicates of blood from a handful of donors. This clone was counted a single time. Measured with immunoSEQ multiplex PCR; TCRdb has only the in-frame clones, and not every one. The table has about 74,000 clones, more than 85% seen once. Germline CDR1 SGHDT, CDR2 YYEEEE. V lost 2 bases, J lost 0 bases, and 11 bases stayed unmatched. The CDR3 has 18 amino acids. Specimen: T cells isolated from PBMCs. The J gene is TRBJ1-5, the V gene TRBV5-6; 7 positions agree with TRBD1. The receptor's source is a human donor in good health. The CDR3 protein is CASSFNRGVGYSNQPQHF. The CDR3 bases are TGTGCCAGCAGCTTCAACAGGGGTGTGGGGTATAGCAATCAGCCCCAGCATTTT.